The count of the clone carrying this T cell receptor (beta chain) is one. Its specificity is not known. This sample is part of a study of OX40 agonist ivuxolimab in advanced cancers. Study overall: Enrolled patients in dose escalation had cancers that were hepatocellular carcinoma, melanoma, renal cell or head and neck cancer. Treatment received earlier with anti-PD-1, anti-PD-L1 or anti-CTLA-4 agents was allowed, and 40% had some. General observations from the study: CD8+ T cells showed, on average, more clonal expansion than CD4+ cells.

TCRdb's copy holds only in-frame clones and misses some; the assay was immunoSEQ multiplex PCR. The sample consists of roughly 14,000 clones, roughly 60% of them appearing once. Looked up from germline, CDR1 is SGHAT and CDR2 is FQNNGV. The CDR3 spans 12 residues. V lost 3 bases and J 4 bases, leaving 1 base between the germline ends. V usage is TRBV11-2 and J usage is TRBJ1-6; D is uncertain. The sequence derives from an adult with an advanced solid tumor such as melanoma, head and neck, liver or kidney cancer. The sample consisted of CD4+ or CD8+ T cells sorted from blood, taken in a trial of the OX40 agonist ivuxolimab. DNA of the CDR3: TGTGCCAGCAGCTTGTATAATTCACCCCTCCACTTT. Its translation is CASSLYNSPLHF.